These 9 T cell receptor beta chains originate from one sample sequenced in a study of identical twins. One entry per CDR3 protein, called by TCRdb with MiXCR from the 5' RACE reads. The sample records some 730,000 distinct CDR3 sequences, around a sixth being singletons. The same data also went into a second study, on T cells expressing NK-cell markers.

Input material: PBMCs. Every receptor here comes from a young woman in good health.

The J gene is TRBJ2-1, the V gene TRBV20-1; D unclear. Trimming removed 6 bases at V and 0 bases at J, with 12 bases between. CDR3 length: 14 amino acids. Germline assignment: CDR1 DFQATT and CDR2 SNEGSKA (reference sequence). The CDR3 nucleotides are TGCAGTGCCATGACGGCTTACTCCTACAATGAGCAGTTCTTC. Its translation: CSAMTAYSYNEQFF.

The V and J genes are TRBV9 and TRBJ1-1, with D possibly being TRBD1 (6 bases). Germline CDR1 reads SGDLS; CDR2 reads YYNGEE. This CDR3 has 13 residues. V lost 3 bases and J 4 bases, leaving 10 bases between the germline ends. The CDR3 DNA follows: TGTGCCAGCAGCGCCCAGGGGTTCACTGAAGCTTTCTTT. It codes for CASSAQGFTEAFF.

This rearrangement joins TRBV20-1 to TRBJ2-1; D is tentatively TRBD1 or TRBD2 (5 bases each). Deletions cut 2 bases from V and 7 bases from J, with 12 bases between. This CDR3 is built from 13 residues. Germline-derived CDR1 and CDR2 are DFQATT and SNEGSKA (reference sequence). The CDR3 DNA reads as TGCAGTGCTAGATGGGACCATTCAAATGAGCAGTTCTTC. This sequence encodes CSARWDHSNEQFF.

In its sample, this clonotype was seen a few times. The V gene is TRBV10-3, the J gene TRBJ2-3; no reliable D call. From germline, CDR1 is ENHRY and CDR2 SYGVKD. Trimming took 10 bases from V and 2 from J, leaving 19 bases between them. The CDR3 is 15 residues long. DNA of the CDR3: TGTGCCACGATGGACGGCACAAGATCCACAGATACGCAGTATTTT. Protein product: CATMDGTRSTDTQYF.

A few counts support this clonotype. The chain combines TRBV6-5 with TRBJ1-2, with D tentatively TRBD1 (5 bases). The V end was cut by 2 bases, the J end by 2 bases, with 12 bases between. The CDR3 has 15 residues. Germline CDR1 and CDR2: MNHEY and SVGAGI. The CDR3 here is CASSYGSGPNYGYTF. The CDR3 nucleotides read TGTGCCAGCAGTTACGGCTCGGGGCCGAACTATGGCTACACCTTC.

This clonotype was picked up many times. Written as DNA, the CDR3 is TGTGCCAGCAGCCCGCAGGGGCTGGGTGGAAACACCATATATTTT. Translating it yields CASSPQGLGGNTIYF. V usage is TRBV7-6 and J usage is TRBJ1-3; D perhaps matches TRBD1 (6 bases). Deletions cut 5 bases from V and 3 bases from J, with 14 bases between. The CDR3 runs 15 residues. The germline gives CDR1 SGHVS, CDR2 FNYEAQ.

This clonotype was counted between two and nine times. This chain joins TRBV7-9 and TRBJ1-2; D is unresolved. The CDR3 sequence is 16 residues long. Trimming took off 3 bases at V and 4 bases at J, with 18 bases between the two ends. From germline, CDR1 is SEHNR and CDR2 FQNEAQ (reference sequence). CDR3 in DNA: TGTGCCAGCAGCTTTTCGACGGCCGAAAATCTCTATGGCTACACCTTC. Its protein product is CASSFSTAENLYGYTF.

This clonotype has a handful of counts. The chain has TRBV20-1 and TRBJ2-3, with 13 bases matching TRBD2. There are 17 residues in the CDR3. V was clipped by 0 bases and J by 5 bases; unmatched bases: 8. From germline, CDR1 is DFQATT and CDR2 SNEGSKA (reference sequence). CDR3 DNA sequence: TGCAGTGCTAGAGATGTAACTAGCGGGAGGGCCAGAGATACGCAGTATTTT. It yields the protein CSARDVTSGRARDTQYF.

This sequence joins TRBV2 and TRBJ2-1; weak D call: TRBD2 (5 bases). The ends were cut back, 5 bases at V and 8 bases at J, with 16 bases in the middle. Germline-derived CDR1 and CDR2 are SNHLY and FYNNEI. The CDR3 has 14 residues. The DNA of the CDR3 is TGTGCCAGCAGTACGGACTTGATCTCCGATGAGCAGTTCTTC. Protein product: CASSTDLISDEQFF.